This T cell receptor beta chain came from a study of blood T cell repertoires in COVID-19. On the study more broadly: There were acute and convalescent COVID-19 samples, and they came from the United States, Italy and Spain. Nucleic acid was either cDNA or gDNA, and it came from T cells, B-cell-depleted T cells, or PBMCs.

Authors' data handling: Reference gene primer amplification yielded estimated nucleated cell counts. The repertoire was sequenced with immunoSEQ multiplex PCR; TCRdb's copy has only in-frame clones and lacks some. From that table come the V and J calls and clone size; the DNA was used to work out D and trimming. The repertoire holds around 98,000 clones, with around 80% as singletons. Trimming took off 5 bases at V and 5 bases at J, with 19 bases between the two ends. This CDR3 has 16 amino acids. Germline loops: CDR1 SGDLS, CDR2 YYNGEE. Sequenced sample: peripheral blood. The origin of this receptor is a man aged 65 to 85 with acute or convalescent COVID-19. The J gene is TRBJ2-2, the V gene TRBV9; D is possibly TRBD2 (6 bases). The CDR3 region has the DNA TGTGCCAGCAGTCGCGCCCGGGACTGGGGGACCGGGGAGCTGTTTTTT. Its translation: CASSRARDWGTGELFF.